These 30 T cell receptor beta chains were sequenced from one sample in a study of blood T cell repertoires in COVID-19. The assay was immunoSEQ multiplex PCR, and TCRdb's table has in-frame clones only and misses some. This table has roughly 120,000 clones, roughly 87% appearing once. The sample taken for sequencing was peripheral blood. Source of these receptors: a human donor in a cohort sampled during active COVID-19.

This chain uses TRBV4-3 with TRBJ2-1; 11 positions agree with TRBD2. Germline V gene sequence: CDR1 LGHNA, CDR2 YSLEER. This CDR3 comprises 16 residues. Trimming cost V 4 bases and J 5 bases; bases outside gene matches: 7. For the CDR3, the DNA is TGCGCCAGCAGCCGCGATGGACTAGCGGGCGACAATGAGCAGTTCTTC. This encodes CASSRDGLAGDNEQFF.

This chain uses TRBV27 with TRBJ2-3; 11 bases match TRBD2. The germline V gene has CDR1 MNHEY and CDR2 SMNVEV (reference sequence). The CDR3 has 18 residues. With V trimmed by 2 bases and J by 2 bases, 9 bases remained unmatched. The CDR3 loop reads CASSLPTLAGVPTDTQYF. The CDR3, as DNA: TGTGCCAGCAGTTTACCAACACTAGCGGGGGTCCCCACAGATACGCAGTATTTT.

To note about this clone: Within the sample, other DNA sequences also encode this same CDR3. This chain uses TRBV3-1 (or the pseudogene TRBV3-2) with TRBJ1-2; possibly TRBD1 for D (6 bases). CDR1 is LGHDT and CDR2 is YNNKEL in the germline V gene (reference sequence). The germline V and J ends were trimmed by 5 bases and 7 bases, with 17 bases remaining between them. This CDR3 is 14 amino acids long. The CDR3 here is CASSAGQWSGGYTF. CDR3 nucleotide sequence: TGTGCCAGCAGCGCTGGACAGTGGTCCGGTGGCTACACCTTC.

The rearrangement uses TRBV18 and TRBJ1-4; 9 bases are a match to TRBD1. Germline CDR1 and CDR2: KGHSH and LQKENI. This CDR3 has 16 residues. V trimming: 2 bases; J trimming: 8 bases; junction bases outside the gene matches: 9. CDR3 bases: TGTGCCAGCTCACCAATGTTGGGACAGGGATCGGAAAAACTGTTTTTT. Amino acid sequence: CASSPMLGQGSEKLFF.

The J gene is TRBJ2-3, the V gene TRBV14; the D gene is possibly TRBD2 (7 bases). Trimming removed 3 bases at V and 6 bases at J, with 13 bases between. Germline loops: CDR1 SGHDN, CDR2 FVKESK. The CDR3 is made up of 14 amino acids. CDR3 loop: CASSHRGGSDTQYF. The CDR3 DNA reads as TGTGCCAGCAGCCACAGGGGCGGGAGTGATACGCAGTATTTT. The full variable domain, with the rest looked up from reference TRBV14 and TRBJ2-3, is EAGVTQFPSHSVIEKGQTVTLRCDPISGHDNLYWYRRVMGKEIKFLLHFVKESKQDESGMPNNRFLAERTGGTYSTLKVQPAELEDSGVYFCASSHRGGSDTQYFGPGTRLTVL.

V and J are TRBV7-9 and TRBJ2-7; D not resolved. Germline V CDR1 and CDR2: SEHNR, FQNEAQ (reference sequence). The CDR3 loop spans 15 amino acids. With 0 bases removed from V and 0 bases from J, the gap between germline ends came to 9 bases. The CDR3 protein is CASSLASQASYEQYF. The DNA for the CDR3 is TGTGCCAGCAGCTTAGCGTCTCAGGCCTCCTACGAGCAGTACTTC.

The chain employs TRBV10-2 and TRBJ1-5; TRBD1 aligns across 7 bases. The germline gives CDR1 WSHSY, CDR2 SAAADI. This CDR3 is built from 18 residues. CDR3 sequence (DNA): TGCGTATCTGGGGTACAGGGGCTGAAATTTTATAGCAATCAGCCCCAGCATTTT. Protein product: CVSGVQGLKFYSNQPQHF.

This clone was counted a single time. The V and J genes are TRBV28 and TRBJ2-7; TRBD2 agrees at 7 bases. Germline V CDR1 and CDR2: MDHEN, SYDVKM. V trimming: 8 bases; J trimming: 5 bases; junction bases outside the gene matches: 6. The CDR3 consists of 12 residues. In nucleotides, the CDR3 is TGTGCCAGCGAGGGACTACTGGACGAGCAGTACTTC. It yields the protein CASEGLLDEQYF.

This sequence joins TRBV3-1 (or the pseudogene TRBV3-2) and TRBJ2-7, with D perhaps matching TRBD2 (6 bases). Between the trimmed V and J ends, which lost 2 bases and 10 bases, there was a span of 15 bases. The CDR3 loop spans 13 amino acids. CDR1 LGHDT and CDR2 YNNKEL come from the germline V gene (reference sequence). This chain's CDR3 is CASSQNPSEKQYF. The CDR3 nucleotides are TGTGCCAGCAGCCAAAACCCTAGCGAGAAACAGTACTTC.

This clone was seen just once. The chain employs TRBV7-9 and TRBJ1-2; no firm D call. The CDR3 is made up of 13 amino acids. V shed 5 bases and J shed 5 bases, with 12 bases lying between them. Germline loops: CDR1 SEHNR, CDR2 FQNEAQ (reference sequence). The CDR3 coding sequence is TGTGCCAGCAGCCCTACACTATTATATGGCTACACCTTC. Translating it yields CASSPTLLYGYTF.

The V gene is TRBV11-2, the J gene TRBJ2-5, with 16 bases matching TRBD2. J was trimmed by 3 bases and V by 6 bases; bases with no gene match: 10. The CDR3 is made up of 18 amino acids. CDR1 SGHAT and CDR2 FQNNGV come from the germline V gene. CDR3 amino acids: CASRPTGTSGGAEETQYF. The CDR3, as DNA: TGTGCCAGCAGGCCGACCGGGACTAGCGGGGGGGCAGAAGAGACCCAGTACTTC.

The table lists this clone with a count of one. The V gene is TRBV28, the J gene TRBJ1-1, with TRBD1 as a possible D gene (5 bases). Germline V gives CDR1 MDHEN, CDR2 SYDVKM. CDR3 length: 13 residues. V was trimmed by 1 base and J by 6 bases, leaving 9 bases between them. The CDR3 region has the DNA TGTGCCAGCAGTTTATCAGGGAGGGCTGAAGCTTTCTTT. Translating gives CASSLSGRAEAFF.

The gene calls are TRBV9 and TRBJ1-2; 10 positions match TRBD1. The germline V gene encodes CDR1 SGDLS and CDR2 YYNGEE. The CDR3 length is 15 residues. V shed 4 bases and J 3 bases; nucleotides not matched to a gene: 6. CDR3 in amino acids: CASSTGTGADYGYTF. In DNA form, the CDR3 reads TGTGCCAGCAGCACAGGGACAGGGGCCGACTATGGCTACACCTTC. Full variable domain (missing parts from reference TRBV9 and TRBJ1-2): DSGVTQTPKHLITATGQRVTLRCSPRSGDLSVYWYQQSLDQGLQFLIQYYNGEERAKGNILERFSAQQFPDLHSELNLSSLELGDSALYFCASSTGTGADYGYTFGSGTRLTVV.

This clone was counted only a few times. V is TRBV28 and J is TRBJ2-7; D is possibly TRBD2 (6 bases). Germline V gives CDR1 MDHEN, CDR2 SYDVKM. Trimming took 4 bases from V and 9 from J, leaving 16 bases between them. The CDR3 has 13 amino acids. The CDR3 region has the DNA TGTGCCAGCAGTTACGGGACTTACGCGGTGCAGTACTTC. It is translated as CASSYGTYAVQYF.

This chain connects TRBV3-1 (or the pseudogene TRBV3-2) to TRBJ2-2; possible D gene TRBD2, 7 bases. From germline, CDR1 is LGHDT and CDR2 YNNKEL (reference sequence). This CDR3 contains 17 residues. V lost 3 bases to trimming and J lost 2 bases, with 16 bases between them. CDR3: CASSHPQGGVNTGELFF. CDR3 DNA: TGTGCCAGCAGCCACCCACAGGGAGGGGTTAACACCGGGGAGCTGTTTTTT.

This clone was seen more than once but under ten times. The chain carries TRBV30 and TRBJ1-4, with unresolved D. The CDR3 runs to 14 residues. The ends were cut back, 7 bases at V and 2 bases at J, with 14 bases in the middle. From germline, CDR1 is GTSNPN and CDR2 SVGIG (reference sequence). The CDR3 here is CAYSGILTNEKLFF. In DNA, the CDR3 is TGTGCCTACTCAGGAATACTCACTAATGAAAAACTGTTTTTT.

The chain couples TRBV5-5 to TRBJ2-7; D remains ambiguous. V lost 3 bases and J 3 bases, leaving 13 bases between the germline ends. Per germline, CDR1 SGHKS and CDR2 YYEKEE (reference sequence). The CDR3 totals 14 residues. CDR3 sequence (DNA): TGTGCCAGCAGCTCCCACCCGGAGAACTACGAGCAGTACTTC. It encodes CASSSHPENYEQYF.

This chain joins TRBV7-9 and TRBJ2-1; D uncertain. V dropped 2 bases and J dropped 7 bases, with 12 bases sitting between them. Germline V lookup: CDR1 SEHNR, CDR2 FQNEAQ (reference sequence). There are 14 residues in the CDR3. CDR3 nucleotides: TGTGCCAGCAGCTTATCCGGGTTAAAGAATGAGCAGTTCTTC. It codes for CASSLSGLKNEQFF.

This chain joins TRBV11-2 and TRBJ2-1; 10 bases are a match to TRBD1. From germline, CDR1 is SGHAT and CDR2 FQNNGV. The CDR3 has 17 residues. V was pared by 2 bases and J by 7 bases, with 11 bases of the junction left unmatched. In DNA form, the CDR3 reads TGTGCCAGCAGCTTAAGGGACGCGGGACAGGGGAAGAATGAGCAGTTCTTC. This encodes CASSLRDAGQGKNEQFF.

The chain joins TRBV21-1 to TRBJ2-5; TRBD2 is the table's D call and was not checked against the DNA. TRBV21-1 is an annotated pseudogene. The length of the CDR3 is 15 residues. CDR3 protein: CASTHCSRERETQYF. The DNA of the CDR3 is TGTGCCAGCACCCACTGCTCGCGGGAGAGGGAGACCCAGTACTTC.

This CDR3 reads CASSISLAGGPRQNEQFF. The CDR3 region has the DNA TGTGCCAGTAGTATTAGCCTAGCGGGAGGGCCGCGCCAGAATGAGCAGTTCTTC. The chain joins TRBV19 to TRBJ2-1; 12 bases fit TRBD2. The V and J ends lost 3 bases and 7 bases, in that order; junction bases with no gene match: 13. This CDR3 spans 18 amino acids. Germline V gives CDR1 LNHDA, CDR2 SQIVND (reference sequence).

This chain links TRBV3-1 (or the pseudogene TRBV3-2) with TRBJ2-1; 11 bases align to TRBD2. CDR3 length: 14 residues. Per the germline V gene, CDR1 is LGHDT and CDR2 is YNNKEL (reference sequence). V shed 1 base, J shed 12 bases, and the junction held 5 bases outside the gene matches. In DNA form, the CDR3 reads TGTGCCAGCAGCCAAGGGACTAGCGGGTTTGTGCAGTTCTTC. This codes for CASSQGTSGFVQFF.

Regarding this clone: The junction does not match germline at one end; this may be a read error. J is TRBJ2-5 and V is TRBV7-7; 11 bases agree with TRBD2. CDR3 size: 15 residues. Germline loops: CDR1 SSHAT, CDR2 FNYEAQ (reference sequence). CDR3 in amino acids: CASSSTSGSGETQYF. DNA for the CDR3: TGTGCTAGCAGCTCAACTAGCGGGAGTGGAGAGACCCAGTACTTC.

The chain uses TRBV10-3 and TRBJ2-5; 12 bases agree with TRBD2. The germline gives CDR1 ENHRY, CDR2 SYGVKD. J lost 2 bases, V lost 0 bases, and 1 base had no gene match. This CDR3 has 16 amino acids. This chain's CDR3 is CAISESTSGGQETQYF. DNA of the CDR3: TGTGCCATCAGTGAGTCGACTAGCGGGGGTCAAGAGACCCAGTACTTC.

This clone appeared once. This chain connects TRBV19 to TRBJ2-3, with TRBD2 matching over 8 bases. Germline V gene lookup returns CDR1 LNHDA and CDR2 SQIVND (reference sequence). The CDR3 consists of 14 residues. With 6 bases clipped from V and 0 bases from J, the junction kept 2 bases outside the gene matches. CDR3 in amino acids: CASRVAGSTDTQYF. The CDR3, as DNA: TGTGCCAGTAGAGTAGCGGGAAGCACAGATACGCAGTATTTT.

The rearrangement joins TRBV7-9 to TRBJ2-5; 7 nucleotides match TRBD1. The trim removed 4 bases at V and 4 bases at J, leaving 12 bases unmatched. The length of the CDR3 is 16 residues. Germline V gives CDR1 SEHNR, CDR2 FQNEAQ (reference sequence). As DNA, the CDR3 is TGTGCCAGCAGCTCCGGGCCGCGACAGGGATCAGAGACCCAGTACTTC. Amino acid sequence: CASSSGPRQGSETQYF.

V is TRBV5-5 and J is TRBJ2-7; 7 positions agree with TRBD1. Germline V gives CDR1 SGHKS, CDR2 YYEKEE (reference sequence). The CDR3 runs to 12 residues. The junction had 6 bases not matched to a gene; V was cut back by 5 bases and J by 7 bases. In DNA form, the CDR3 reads TGTGCCAGCAGTCAGGACAGGTTTGAGCAGTACTTC. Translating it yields CASSQDRFEQYF. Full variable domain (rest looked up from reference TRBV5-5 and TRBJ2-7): DAGVTQSPTHLIKTRGQQVTLRCSPISGHKSVSWYQQVLGQGPQFIFQYYEKEERGRGNFPDRFSARQFPNYSSELNVNALLLGDSALYLCASSQDRFEQYFGPGTRLTVT.

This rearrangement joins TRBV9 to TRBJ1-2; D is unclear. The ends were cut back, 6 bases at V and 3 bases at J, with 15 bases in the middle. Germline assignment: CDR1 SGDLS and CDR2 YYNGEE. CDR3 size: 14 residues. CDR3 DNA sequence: TGTGCCAGCAATCGTTGGGCCATGGACTATGGCTACACCTTC. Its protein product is CASNRWAMDYGYTF.

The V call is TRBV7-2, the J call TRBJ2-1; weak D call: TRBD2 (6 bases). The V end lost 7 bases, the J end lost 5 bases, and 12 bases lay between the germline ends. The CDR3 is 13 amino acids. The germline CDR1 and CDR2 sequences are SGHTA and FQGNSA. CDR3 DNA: TGTGCCAGCATCCCCGGGAGCCACAATGAGCAGTTCTTC. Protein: CASIPGSHNEQFF.

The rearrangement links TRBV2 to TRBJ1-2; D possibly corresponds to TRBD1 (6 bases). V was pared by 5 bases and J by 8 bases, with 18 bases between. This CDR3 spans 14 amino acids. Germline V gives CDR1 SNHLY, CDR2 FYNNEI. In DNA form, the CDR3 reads TGTGCCAGCAGTAGCCGGGACACCTTCGGCGGCTACACCTTC. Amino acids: CASSSRDTFGGYTF.